The 5 T cell receptor beta chains given below trace back to one sample, sequenced in a study of CD8+ T cells in alopecia areata. RNA extraction and reverse transcription yielded cDNA as sequencing template. Clones were sequenced by immunoSEQ multiplex PCR, and TCRdb holds only the in-frame ones, with some missing. The data show over 100,000 clones, with none appearing a single time. The sequencing input was lesional skin. The receptors were gathered from a C3H/HeJ mouse with alopecia areata. The mice in this strain carry MHC haplotype H2-k.

Concerning this clone: Any gene name here is a mouse gene name. The missing CDR3 end, 4 residues past where the read stops, is filled in from the germline J gene. The chain recombines TRBV19 with TRBJ2-7, with a possible D match to TRBD1 (5 bases). The CDR3 sequence is 11 residues long. Germline-derived CDR1 and CDR2 are FNHDT and SITEND (reference sequence). Trimming removed 7 bases from V and 2 bases from J, with 7 bases in between. The CDR3 spells CASVTAYEQYF. The sequenced part of the CDR3 DNA is TGTGCCAGCGTGACAGCCTAT.

This clone was seen a few times. The DNA translation disagrees with the TCRdb protein at residue 13, so the protein in this description comes from the DNA. Any gene name here is a mouse gene name. The read finishes 3 residues shy of the CDR3 end, and the germline J gene is used to complete it. This sample also contains other DNA sequences that code for the same CDR3. The chain uses TRBV1 and TRBJ1-3, with TRBD1 identical over 7 bases. CDR3 length: 16 residues. Germline assignment: CDR1 NSQYPW and CDR2 LRSPGD (reference sequence). V lost 0 bases, J lost 4 bases, and 6 bases stayed unmatched. The CDR3 spells CTCSADLAGGGNTLYF. The DNA read from the CDR3 is TGCACCTGCAGTGCAGATTTGGCAGGGGGGGGAAATACG.

The sample holds many counts of this clone. Germline and genes here are mouse. The CDR3 extends 4 residues past the end of the read, so its final part is completed from the germline J gene. V gene TRBV13-3 combines with J gene TRBJ2-2, with 7 positions matching TRBD1. Per germline, CDR1 NNHDY and CDR2 SYVADS. This CDR3 spans 16 amino acids. V lost 1 base, J lost 0 bases, and 3 bases stayed unmatched. CDR3 residues: CASSDWDSANTGQLYF. The sequenced part of the CDR3 DNA is TGTGCCAGCAGTGATTGGGACAGCGCAAACACCGGG.

This clone was counted between two and nine times. The listed TCRdb protein conflicts with the DNA translation at residue 11, and the protein shown is translated directly from the DNA. Here the gene names and germline are mouse. Read sequence stops 3 residues before the CDR3 end, and the germline J gene provides the missing end. The chain joins TRBV19 to TRBJ1-6; possibly TRBD1 for D (5 bases). TRBJ1-6 is known as an ORF, though its function is uncertain. V lost 0 bases and J lost 8, with 9 bases in between. Per germline, CDR1 FNHDT and CDR2 SITEND (reference sequence). This CDR3 is built from 14 residues. The part of the CDR3 DNA that was read is TGTGCCAGCAGTATAGAGGGGAGAGATTCGCCC. Protein sequence: CASSIEGRDSP. The entire CDR3 is CASSIEGRDSPLYF.

With regard to this clone: The genes are named according to mouse. The read finishes 4 residues shy of the CDR3 end, and the germline J gene is used to complete it. V gene TRBV1 combines with J gene TRBJ2-1; 9 bases map to TRBD2. Germline V gives CDR1 NSQYPW, CDR2 LRSPGD (reference sequence). V lost 0 bases, J lost 0 bases, and 3 bases stayed unmatched. This CDR3 has 17 residues. The covered CDR3 bases are TGCACCTGCAGTGCAGATCGCTGGGGGGGTAACTATGCT. It yields the protein CTCSADRWGGNYA. The CDR3, in full, reads CTCSADRWGGNYAEQFF.